This is a list of T cell receptor beta chains from one sample in a study of Graves' ophthalmopathy and Graves' hyperthyroidism. TCRdb itself ran the multiplex PCR reads through MiXCR, one entry per CDR3 protein. The sample has about 740,000 distinct CDR3 sequences, 35% to 50% seen once. The source material was peripheral blood. These receptors all come from an adult man with Graves' ophthalmopathy. Each CDR3 is given with its conserved first and last residue. Fields, in order: D gene, J gene, clone size, V gene, CDR3 DNA, CDR3 protein. D genes are given only for firm matches. The size field is filled for only some rows; it gives once, few, many or a size class.

NA	TRBJ2-7	many	TRBV19	TGTGCCAGTAGCACAATTGGGGACGGCAACGAGCAGTACTTC	CASSTIGDGNEQYF
NA	TRBJ2-7	NA	TRBV7-2	TGTGCCAGCCACCGGCGGGGAGGCGAGCAGTACTTC	CASHRRGGEQYF
NA	TRBJ2-7	few	TRBV20-1	TGCAGTGCTAGGGACCCGGTGCGCCCCTACGAGCAGTACTTC	CSARDPVRPYEQYF
NA	TRBJ2-7	NA	TRBV7-9	TGTGCCAGCACACCAGGGGCCAGATCGACTGGACAGACCTACGAGCAGTACTTC	CASTPGARSTGQTYEQYF
NA	TRBJ2-2	many	TRBV7-8	TGTGCCAGCAGCTTAGTCGTTAGCGGGGAGCTGTTTTTT	CASSLVVSGELFF
NA	TRBJ2-2	few	TRBV25-1	TGTGCCAGCAGACCGGGACTGCTCACCGGGGAGCTGTTTTTT	CASRPGLLTGELFF
TRBD2	TRBJ2-5	NA	TRBV2	TGTGCCAGCAGTCCAGACGGGACTAGCGGGAGGTGGGAGACCCAGTACTTC	CASSPDGTSGRWETQYF
NA	TRBJ2-7	few	TRBV4-2	TGTGCCAGCAGCCAAGAGTTGTACGGGAGCCGCTACGAGCAGTACTTC	CASSQELYGSRYEQYF
NA	TRBJ2-5	NA	TRBV7-2	TGTGCCTGGAGTGTACTGGGGACCCAAGAGACCCAGTACTTC	CAWSVLGTQETQYF
TRBD2	TRBJ2-5	many	TRBV2	TGTGCCAGCATGTCGGGCGGGAGCACAGAGACCCAGTACTTC	CASMSGGSTETQYF
NA	TRBJ1-4	many	TRBV29-1	TGCAGCGTTGAGGCGGGGATAGATGAAAAACTGTTTTTT	CSVEAGIDEKLFF